One TCR beta chain is described in this entry. Seattle participants joined during active infection and were tracked over time. Method: immunoSEQ multiplex PCR; TCRdb's copy keeps in-frame clones and lacks some. The table records 150,000 to 200,000 clones, about four fifths of them present only once. This entry belongs to a study of blood T cell repertoires in COVID-19. The wider study: From T cells, B-cell-depleted T cells, or PBMCs came the material, which was cDNA or gDNA.

Trimming shortened V by 1 base and J by 3 bases, and 13 bases separated the two germline ends. The CDR3 has 15 residues. Looked up from germline, CDR1 is LNHDA and CDR2 is SQIVND (reference sequence). The clonotype originates from a woman aged 40 to 50 with COVID-19, enrolled during active disease. The chain couples TRBV19 to TRBJ2-7; D is possibly TRBD1 (5 bases). The sample taken for sequencing was peripheral blood. CDR3 loop: CASSIGQQGFYEQYF. The CDR3 nucleotides read TGTGCCAGTAGTATAGGGCAGCAGGGCTTCTACGAGCAGTACTTC.